Below, one T cell receptor beta chain is given with its context. Germline trimming cut 4 bases from V and 4 bases from J; bases unmatched to any gene: 4. The CDR3 is made up of 15 amino acids. The V gene's germline CDR1 is SGHRS and CDR2 YFSETQ. Some clones are missing from TCRdb's copy, which holds only in-frame ones; the method was immunoSEQ multiplex PCR. The profile shows about 210,000 clones, 70% to 90% of them singletons. This sample is drawn from a study of blood T cell repertoires in COVID-19. Sequenced sample: PBMCs or T cells enriched from blood (not recorded which). This receptor was identified in a man aged 35 to 55 who had recovered from COVID-19. This chain links TRBV5-1 with TRBJ2-1; 11 bases map to TRBD2. This chain's CDR3 is CASSRLAGGYNEQFF. CDR3 in DNA: TGCGCCAGCAGCCGCCTAGCGGGAGGTTACAATGAGCAGTTCTTC.